Each of the 18 T cell receptor beta chains below was sequenced from the same sample in a study of cytomegalovirus exposure and HLA in healthy donors. Amplification used 60 Vbeta primers and 13 Jbeta primers. Assay used: immunoSEQ multiplex PCR; TCRdb lists only in-frame clones, some missing. Of some 110,000 clones detected, around 78% appear once; the ten largest clones hold about 2%. The sequenced sample consisted of PBMCs. These receptors all come from a man aged 45-65 years in good health and CMV-seronegative.

The J gene is TRBJ2-2, the V gene TRBV11-2, with 12 bases identical to TRBD2. The CDR3 has 16 amino acids. J was trimmed by 8 bases and V by 4 bases; bases with no gene match: 8. CDR1 is SGHAT and CDR2 is FQNNGV in the germline V gene. Here the CDR3 DNA reads TGTGCCAGCAGCTGGACTAGCGGGGCGGCCTCTGGGGAGCTGTTTTTT. Protein product: CASSWTSGAASGELFF.

The chain recombines TRBV7-2 with TRBJ1-1; unclear D gene. The germline CDR1 and CDR2 sequences are SGHTA and FQGNSA. The CDR3 extends over 12 amino acids. Trimming removed 5 bases at V and 7 bases at J, with 11 bases between. CDR3 in DNA: TGTGCCAGCAGCCCTACGACTGTTGAAGCTTTCTTT. As protein: CASSPTTVEAFF.

This clone has only a few counts. The genes are TRBV7-3 and TRBJ2-5, with D possibly matching TRBD1 (6 bases). V lost 4 bases and J lost 5, with 14 bases in between. CDR3 length equals 14 residues. Germline V gives CDR1 SGHTA, CDR2 FQGTGA. This chain's CDR3 is CASSSTGRGETQYF. The CDR3 nucleotides read TGTGCCAGCAGCTCGACAGGCAGGGGCGAGACCCAGTACTTC.

The CDR3 DNA is TGTGCCAGCAGCTTAGGGGCGACAGATCGGAACACTGAAGCTTTCTTT. It encodes CASSLGATDRNTEAFF. This chain links TRBV7-8 with TRBJ1-1; TRBD1 is a possible D gene (5 bases). The V end lost 1 base, the J end lost 1 base, and 13 bases lay between the germline ends. Looked up from germline, CDR1 is SGHVS and CDR2 is FQNEAQ. The CDR3 length is 16 residues.

There are many counts of this clone. DNA for the CDR3: TGTGCCAGCAGCGCAGGCTTGATCCTGAGTGGAAACACCATATATTTT. It is translated as CASSAGLILSGNTIYF. The chain has TRBV28 and TRBJ1-3; no firm D call. This CDR3 has 16 residues. Looked up from germline, CDR1 is MDHEN and CDR2 is SYDVKM. V gave up 6 bases and J gave up 3 bases, with 18 bases separating them. The whole variable domain, filled in from reference TRBV28 and TRBJ1-3, reads DVKVTQSSRYLVKRTGEKVFLECVQDMDHENMFWYRQDPGLGLRLIYFSYDVKMKEKGDIPEGYSVSREKKERFSLILESASTNQTSMYLCASSAGLILSGNTIYFGEGSWLTVV.

V and J are TRBV2 and TRBJ2-7, with 8 bases identical to TRBD1. The CDR3 has 18 residues. The ends lost 3 bases at V and 0 bases at J; junction bases unmatched: 13. CDR1 SNHLY and CDR2 FYNNEI come from the germline V gene. The CDR3 sequence is CASSDPGQGEASSYEQYF. The CDR3 nucleotides read TGTGCCAGCAGTGATCCCGGACAGGGTGAGGCAAGCTCCTACGAGCAGTACTTC.

This clone was counted between two and nine times. This chain links TRBV28 with TRBJ2-7, with D possibly being TRBD1 (6 bases). The V and J ends lost 6 bases and 4 bases respectively, with 13 bases between them. The germline V gene has CDR1 MDHEN and CDR2 SYDVKM. The CDR3 has 13 amino acids. Written as DNA, the CDR3 is TGTGCCAGCAGCATCCCGGGACAATACGAGCAGTACGTC. Translation gives CASSIPGQYEQYV.

V usage is TRBV11-2 and J usage is TRBJ1-2, with a tentative D call TRBD1 (6 bases). Germline CDR1 SGHAT, CDR2 FQNNGV. The CDR3 is 14 amino acids. V lost 5 bases to trimming and J lost 7 bases, with 17 bases between them. CDR3 in DNA: TGTGCCAGCAGCCCTACCGGGACAAAGGGTGGCTACACCTTC. This translates into CASSPTGTKGGYTF.

The genes are TRBV2 and TRBJ1-5; TRBD1 matches 8 bases. The CDR3 totals 17 residues. Trimming cost V 4 bases and J 6 bases; bases outside gene matches: 14. Germline-derived CDR1 and CDR2 are SNHLY and FYNNEI. CDR3 in amino acids: CASSGAVGAGGVQPQHF. The CDR3 DNA reads TGTGCCAGCAGTGGGGCGGTCGGGGCAGGGGGCGTTCAGCCCCAGCATTTT.

The genes are TRBV5-1 and TRBJ2-5; 7 nucleotides agree with TRBD2. The V and J ends lost 4 bases and 6 bases, in that order; junction bases with no gene match: 9. CDR3 length: 14 amino acids. Looked up from germline, CDR1 is SGHRS and CDR2 is YFSETQ. CDR3 bases: TGCGCCAGCAGCCCCGGACTAGAAGTAAAGACCCAGTACTTC. It encodes CASSPGLEVKTQYF.

This clone occurred once. The J gene is TRBJ1-1, the V gene TRBV5-1; 8 bases line up with TRBD1. Germline V gene sequence: CDR1 SGHRS, CDR2 YFSETQ. The J segment lost 7 bases and the V segment lost 5 bases, leaving 7 bases of the junction unmatched. The CDR3 is 13 amino acids. This CDR3 is CASRPGQANEAFF. The CDR3 DNA follows: TGCGCCAGCAGGCCGGGACAGGCTAATGAAGCTTTCTTT.

The chain employs TRBV28 and TRBJ1-2; 7 nucleotides agree with TRBD1. J gave up 3 bases and V 5 bases, and 6 bases lay outside the gene matches. The V gene's germline CDR1 is MDHEN and CDR2 SYDVKM. The CDR3 is made up of 14 amino acids. CDR3 loop: CASSTGAEYYGYTF. The CDR3 region has the DNA TGTGCCAGCAGTACAGGGGCCGAGTACTATGGCTACACCTTC.

The chain links TRBV28 to TRBJ2-2; D is perhaps TRBD1 (6 bases). V was trimmed by 6 bases and J by 6 bases, leaving 11 bases between them. The germline V gene has CDR1 MDHEN and CDR2 SYDVKM. CDR3 length equals 13 residues. The CDR3 DNA follows: TGTGCCAGCAGGACACAGGGTCCCGGGGAGCTGTTTTTT. Its translation: CASRTQGPGELFF.

The rearrangement joins TRBV28 to TRBJ1-1; maybe TRBD1 (5 bases). The length of the CDR3 is 16 residues. Trimming removed 3 bases from V and 0 bases from J, with 14 bases in between. Germline V gives CDR1 MDHEN, CDR2 SYDVKM. CDR3 in amino acids: CASSFWGDDVNTEAFF. The DNA of the CDR3 is TGTGCCAGCAGTTTCTGGGGGGACGACGTGAACACTGAAGCTTTCTTT. The full variable domain, its missing parts supplied by reference TRBV28 and TRBJ1-1, is DVKVTQSSRYLVKRTGEKVFLECVQDMDHENMFWYRQDPGLGLRLIYFSYDVKMKEKGDIPEGYSVSREKKERFSLILESASTNQTSMYLCASSFWGDDVNTEAFFGQGTRLTVV.

This clone occurred a few times. The genes are TRBV5-6 and TRBJ1-1; perhaps TRBD1 as D (5 bases). Trimming stripped 4 bases from V and 2 bases from J, with 18 bases between. CDR3 length equals 16 residues. Germline V gene data show CDR1 as SGHDT and CDR2 as YYEEEE. This CDR3 is CASSRGISPLNTEAFF. The CDR3 DNA reads as TGTGCCAGCAGCAGGGGAATTTCGCCCCTCAACACTGAAGCTTTCTTT.

This chain uses TRBV20-1 with TRBJ1-3; no clear D. There are 10 residues in the CDR3. Germline CDR1 DFQATT, CDR2 SNEGSKA (reference sequence). The V end was cut by 7 bases, the J end by 13 bases, with 14 bases between. CDR3 DNA sequence: TGCAGTGTCAGAGGCTGTCAGATATATTTT. Translating it yields CSVRGCQIYF.

A note on this clone: The sample holds other DNA sequences that translate to the same CDR3. The chain joins TRBV2 to TRBJ2-1; D not certain. Trimming left V 9 bases short and J 0 bases short, with 9 bases between. The CDR3 has 13 residues. Germline V CDR1 and CDR2: SNHLY, FYNNEI. The CDR3 coding sequence is TGTGCCAGTAGACTGAGCTCCTACAATGAGCAGTTCTTC. Its translation: CASRLSSYNEQFF.

This sequence joins TRBV2 and TRBJ2-7; 9 bases line up with TRBD1. This CDR3 comprises 12 residues. V dropped 6 bases and J dropped 6; count of bases not matched to a gene: 3. Germline lookup yields CDR1 SNHLY and CDR2 FYNNEI. Here the CDR3 reads CASSEDRGEQYV. For the CDR3, the DNA is TGTGCCAGCAGCGAGGACAGGGGCGAGCAGTACGTC.